This TCR beta chain is from a study of T cells in Graves' hyperthyroidism and ophthalmopathy. The study, taken as a whole, reports: Using 13 V-J features, a model discriminated ophthalmopathy from stable hyperthyroidism. Researchers found most expanded thyroid clonotypes above 0.001 in blood as well.

Exclusions: uncontrolled infection, other autoimmune disease, pregnancy, lactation. PBMCs were obtained from over 8.5 ml fresh peripheral blood. This clonotype came up many times. Its target is not known. The CDR3 runs to 15 residues. Germline values: CDR1 DFQATT, CDR2 SNEGSKA (reference sequence). V shed 3 bases, J shed 3 bases, and the junction held 8 bases outside the gene matches. Amplified TCR beta CDR3 regions derived from RNA transcripts. In the first-round RT-PCR of the TCR CDR3, the HTBI primer set was used. TCRdb re-analysed the multiplex PCR reads in MiXCR, keeping a single row per CDR3 protein. The table shows hundreds of thousands of distinct CDR3 sequences, with 22% occurring only once.

The sequence was collected from a man aged 30-40 years with Graves' ophthalmopathy. Specimen: blood. The V call is TRBV20-1, the J call TRBJ2-1; 7 nucleotides align to TRBD1. The CDR3 bases are TGCAGTGCTAGCCGTTGGACAGGAAACTACAATGAGCAGTTCTTC. Translating gives CSASRWTGNYNEQFF.